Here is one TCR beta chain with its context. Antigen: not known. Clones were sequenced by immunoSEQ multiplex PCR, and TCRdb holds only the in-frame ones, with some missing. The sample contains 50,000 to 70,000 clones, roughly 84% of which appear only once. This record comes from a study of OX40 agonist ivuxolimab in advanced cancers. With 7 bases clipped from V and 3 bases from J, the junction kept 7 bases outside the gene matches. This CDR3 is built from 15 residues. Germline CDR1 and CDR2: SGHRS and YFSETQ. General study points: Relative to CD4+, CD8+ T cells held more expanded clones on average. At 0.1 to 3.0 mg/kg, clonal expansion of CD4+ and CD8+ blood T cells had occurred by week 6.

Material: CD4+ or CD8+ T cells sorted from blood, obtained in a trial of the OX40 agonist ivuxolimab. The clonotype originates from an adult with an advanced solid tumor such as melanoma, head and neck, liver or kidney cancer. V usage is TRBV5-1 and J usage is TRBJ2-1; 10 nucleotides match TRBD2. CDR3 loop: CASGTGTSDYNEQFF. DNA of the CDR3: TGCGCCAGCGGTACCGGGACTAGCGACTACAATGAGCAGTTCTTC.